These T cell receptor beta chains were read from a single sample in a study of T cells in Graves' hyperthyroidism and ophthalmopathy. TCRdb itself ran the multiplex PCR reads through MiXCR, one entry per CDR3 protein. The repertoire has 450,000 to 700,000 distinct CDR3 sequences, 40% to 55% of them found once; the top ten carry under 20%. Sequences were obtained from peripheral blood or thyroid tissue (not recorded which). These receptors were collected from an adult woman with Graves' disease, either hyperthyroidism or ophthalmopathy (not recorded which). Both conserved end residues are part of each CDR3. Each record gives: clone size, J gene, V gene, D gene, CDR3 DNA, CDR3 protein. D genes are given only for firm matches. Size tells how often a clone was seen (once, few, many) or the class of an expanded clone, and some rows leave it out.

size: .; J: TRBJ2-5; V: TRBV7-8; D: TRBD1; DNA: TGTGCCAGCAGCCGAACCTACAACAGGGGACAAGAGACCCAGTACTTC; CDR3: CASSRTYNRGQETQYF
size: many; J: TRBJ2-7; V: TRBV6-5; D: TRBD1; DNA: TGTGCCAGCAGTTCCCTAATACAGGGGGCCTACGAGCAGTACTTC; CDR3: CASSSLIQGAYEQYF
size: .; J: TRBJ2-7; V: TRBV6-5; D: .; DNA: TGTGCCAGCAGTGTAAGGACGAGCTCCTACGAGCAGTACTTC; CDR3: CASSVRTSSYEQYF
size: .; J: TRBJ2-6; V: TRBV20-1; D: TRBD1; DNA: TGCAGTGCTACCCTTGGACAGGGCCTCTCTGGGGCCAACGTCCTGACTTTC; CDR3: CSATLGQGLSGANVLTF
size: .; J: TRBJ2-5; V: TRBV7-3; D: .; DNA: TGTGCCAGCGCCCCGGGCCAAGAGACCCAGTACTTC; CDR3: CASAPGQETQYF
size: many; J: TRBJ2-7; V: TRBV20-1; D: .; DNA: TGCAGTGCTAGCCCCTACTCGACGGGGTACGAGCAGTACTTC; CDR3: CSASPYSTGYEQYF
size: many; J: TRBJ1-5; V: TRBV7-9; D: .; DNA: TGTGCCAGCAGCGTCACCCACGCCCAGCCCCAGCATTTT; CDR3: CASSVTHAQPQHF
size: many; J: TRBJ2-7; V: TRBV7-9; D: .; DNA: TGTGCCAGCAGCTTTGCCTCCTACGAGCAGTACTTC; CDR3: CASSFASYEQYF
size: .; J: TRBJ2-5; V: TRBV10-3; D: TRBD2; DNA: TGTGCCAACGCTCGGGGGGCCCAGTACTTC; CDR3: CANARGAQYF
size: many; J: TRBJ2-5; V: TRBV20-1; D: TRBD2; DNA: TGCAGTGCTAGAGATAGACTAGCGCTTCAAGAGACCCAGTACTTC; CDR3: CSARDRLALQETQYF
size: many; J: TRBJ1-5; V: TRBV4-1; D: .; DNA: TGCGCCAGCAGCCAAGAGAGGGTGAGGGGCAATCAGCCCCAGCATTTT; CDR3: CASSQERVRGNQPQHF
size: .; J: TRBJ1-1; V: TRBV19; D: .; DNA: TGTGCCAGCTTCGAGGGTGTGACTGAAGCTTTCTTT; CDR3: CASFEGVTEAFF
size: .; J: TRBJ2-7; V: TRBV7-2; D: TRBD1; DNA: TGTGCCAGCAAAACCGGGACAGCCTACGAGCAGTACTTC; CDR3: CASKTGTAYEQYF
size: many; J: TRBJ1-2; V: TRBV4-1; D: .; DNA: TGCGCCAGCAGTTACAGGGAACGAAAGAGCGGCTACACCTTC; CDR3: CASSYRERKSGYTF
size: .; J: TRBJ1-2; V: TRBV29-1; D: .; DNA: TGCAGCTCCGGGTATGGCTACACCTTC; CDR3: CSSGYGYTF
size: many; J: TRBJ2-5; V: TRBV6-5; D: .; DNA: TGTGCCAGCAGTTACGGACCTCCCACAGGGCAAGAGACCCAGTACTTC; CDR3: CASSYGPPTGQETQYF
size: .; J: TRBJ1-4; V: TRBV4-3; D: TRBD1; DNA: TGCGCCAGCAGCCATGGTCCGGGACAGGAAAAACTGTTTTTT; CDR3: CASSHGPGQEKLFF
size: .; J: TRBJ2-7; V: TRBV5-1; D: .; DNA: TGCGCCAGCAGCCCCAGGGGCGTCGAGCAGTACTTC; CDR3: CASSPRGVEQYF
size: many; J: TRBJ2-5; V: TRBV6-5; D: .; DNA: TGTGCCAGCGGGTTCCAAGAGACCCAGTACTTC; CDR3: CASGFQETQYF
size: many; J: TRBJ2-7; V: TRBV20-1; D: .; DNA: TGCAGTGCTACCGGGTGGACTACCTCCTACGAGCAGTACTTC; CDR3: CSATGWTTSYEQYF
size: many; J: TRBJ2-7; V: TRBV20-1; D: .; DNA: TGCAGCGCGGCCAGCCTTGGGGAGCAGTACTTC; CDR3: CSAASLGEQYF
size: once; J: TRBJ2-5; V: TRBV2; D: TRBD2; DNA: TGTGCCAGCAGGGGGTGGCGGGGGGACCTCCTGGATAGAGAGACCCAGTACTTC; CDR3: CASRGWRGDLLDRETQYF
size: .; J: TRBJ1-2; V: TRBV7-2; D: .; DNA: TGTGCCAGCAGCTTAGGGCACGGGGGCTACACCTTC; CDR3: CASSLGHGGYTF
size: .; J: TRBJ1-1; V: TRBV29-1; D: TRBD1; DNA: TGCAGCGTACTAAATAGGGGGCTGATCACTGAAGCTTTCTTT; CDR3: CSVLNRGLITEAFF